The 20 T cell receptor beta chains presented below share a single source sample, sequenced in a study of T cell repertoires in cytomegalovirus infection. TCRdb reanalysed the reads using MiXCR and keeps one entry per CDR3 protein. This sample has roughly 800,000 distinct CDR3 sequences; approximately 32% occur once, and the top ten carry under 15%. The antigens these receptors bind are not known. Sequenced material: cultured CD8+ T cells from PBMCs, taken from culture after CMV antigen stimulation. These receptors all come from a human donor in good health (CMV status not recorded). Some clones in this sample may be carry-over from other donors' samples.

The chain links TRBV7-6 to TRBJ2-1; D is perhaps TRBD1 (5 bases). CDR3 length equals 15 residues. The germline V gene has CDR1 SGHVS and CDR2 FNYEAQ. V shed 2 bases and J shed 4 bases, with 12 bases lying between them. The CDR3 DNA is TGTGCCAGCAGCTTAAACAGGAAGCGTTACAATGAGCAGTTCTTC. The encoded protein is CASSLNRKRYNEQFF.

This clonotype was picked up many times. The chain employs TRBV7-6 and TRBJ2-1; D is ambiguous. Trimming left V 0 bases short and J 5 bases short, with 11 bases between. Germline values: CDR1 SGHVS, CDR2 FNYEAQ. The CDR3 is made up of 15 amino acids. The CDR3 coding sequence is TGTGCCAGCAGCTTAGCCGCTGGAGCCCACAATGAGCAGTTCTTC. Amino acid sequence: CASSLAAGAHNEQFF.

The rearrangement links TRBV11-3 to TRBJ2-3, with D possibly TRBD2 on 6 matching bases. The CDR3 spans 15 residues. The germline V and J ends were trimmed by 6 bases and 2 bases, with 15 bases remaining between them. Germline-derived CDR1 and CDR2 are SGHNT and YENEEA. As DNA, the CDR3 is TGTGCCAGCAGATTTCTAGGCGGGGCCACAGATACGCAGTATTTT. Residues: CASRFLGGATDTQYF.

This clonotype was counted many times. The chain has TRBV7-8 and TRBJ1-6; perhaps TRBD1 as D (6 bases). The CDR3 is 17 residues long. Trimming took 0 bases from V and 6 from J, leaving 15 bases between them. CDR1 is SGHVS and CDR2 is FQNEAQ in the germline V gene. The CDR3 DNA follows: TGTGCCAGCAGCTTAGCACCATTGACAGGCACTAATTCACCCCTCCACTTT. It specifies CASSLAPLTGTNSPLHF.

This clonotype was detected many times. As DNA, the CDR3 is TGTGCCAGCAGCTACCGACAGGGCCCCAACGAGCAGTACTTC. Translated: CASSYRQGPNEQYF. The gene calls are TRBV7-6 and TRBJ2-7; 7 nucleotides line up with TRBD1. Trimming removed 4 bases from V and 5 bases from J; junction bases left unmatched: 8. This CDR3 comprises 14 residues. CDR1 is SGHVS, CDR2 FNYEAQ, per germline. Looking up the rest from reference TRBV7-6 and TRBJ2-7 gives the full variable domain: GAGVSQSPRYKVTKRGQDVALRCDPISGHVSLYWYRQALGQGPEFLTYFNYEAQQDKSGLPNDRFSAERPEGSISTLTIQRTEQRDSAMYRCASSYRQGPNEQYFGPGTRLTVT.

V and J are TRBV4-1 and TRBJ2-3, with 8 bases identical to TRBD2. V gave up 2 bases and J gave up 5 bases; unmatched junction bases: 9. Germline V gene data show CDR1 as MGHRA and CDR2 as YSYEKL. CDR3 length: 16 residues. The CDR3 sequence is CASSQTSGDRRDTQYF. In DNA form, the CDR3 reads TGCGCCAGCAGCCAAACTAGCGGCGACCGGAGAGATACGCAGTATTTT.

The V and J genes are TRBV27 and TRBJ1-2, with a weak D call TRBD1 (5 bases). Per the germline V gene, CDR1 is MNHEY and CDR2 is SMNVEV (reference sequence). The V end was cut by 3 bases, the J end by 6 bases, with 17 bases between. This CDR3 has 15 amino acids. CDR3 DNA sequence: TGTGCCAGCAGTTTCCAGGGTTGGATTAAGGATGGCTACACCTTC. This translates into CASSFQGWIKDGYTF.

The chain joins TRBV12-5 to TRBJ2-3, with TRBD1 as a possible D gene (6 bases). V was pared by 3 bases and J by 0 bases, with 13 bases between. This CDR3 is 16 amino acids long. Per the germline V gene, CDR1 is LGHNT and CDR2 is FRNRAP. In nucleotides, the CDR3 is TGTGCTAGTGGTTTCTTCACAGGGCTCAGCACAGATACGCAGTATTTT. This encodes CASGFFTGLSTDTQYF.

V is TRBV13 and J is TRBJ1-1; D not certain. Per germline, CDR1 PRHDT and CDR2 FYEKMQ (reference sequence). Deletions cut 0 bases from V and 4 bases from J, with 12 bases between. CDR3 length: 15 residues. The CDR3 sequence: CASSLGFHASTEAFF. In DNA form, the CDR3 reads TGTGCCAGCAGCTTAGGCTTTCACGCTTCCACTGAAGCTTTCTTT.

The V gene is TRBV6-1, the J gene TRBJ2-5; 9 nucleotides agree with TRBD2. The junction had 10 bases not matched to a gene; V was cut back by 2 bases and J by 0 bases. The CDR3 contains 18 residues. Looked up from germline, CDR1 is MNHNS and CDR2 is SASEGT. The DNA for the CDR3 is TGTGCCAGCAGTGAACGAATAGCGGGGGCCACGTACCAAGAGACCCAGTACTTC. This encodes CASSERIAGATYQETQYF.

This clonotype was recorded many times. The CDR3 nucleotides are TGTGCCAGCAGCTTTACCGGGACACCCATCGAGGGGGTGAACACTGAAGCTTTCTTT. As protein: CASSFTGTPIEGVNTEAFF. The chain couples TRBV7-8 to TRBJ1-1; weak D call: TRBD1 (6 bases). The CDR3 is 19 amino acids. Deletions cut 3 bases from V and 0 bases from J, with 23 bases between. Germline loops: CDR1 SGHVS, CDR2 FQNEAQ.

This clonotype was observed a few times. The chain carries TRBV12-3 or TRBV12-4 and TRBJ1-1; 7 bases are shared with TRBD1. With 5 bases clipped from V and 3 bases from J, the junction kept 15 bases outside the gene matches. The CDR3 has 17 residues. Written as DNA, the CDR3 is TGTGCCAGCAGTCTCCTAAGACAGGGCTTTGGGGACACTGAAGCTTTCTTT. This encodes CASSLLRQGFGDTEAFF.

This clonotype was seen only a few times. The genes are TRBV7-2 and TRBJ1-1; TRBD1 aligns across 7 bases. The V segment lost 3 bases and the J segment 6 bases; nucleotides outside the gene matches: 13. The CDR3 runs to 16 residues. Per germline, CDR1 SGHTA and CDR2 FQGNSA. The CDR3: CASSLEPYDRAAEAFF. CDR3 nucleotide sequence: TGTGCCAGCAGCTTGGAACCTTACGACAGGGCGGCTGAAGCTTTCTTT.

Only one count was recorded for this clonotype. V and J are TRBV5-5 and TRBJ1-5, with 7 bases fitting TRBD1. V trimming: 2 bases; J trimming: 4 bases; junction bases outside the gene matches: 12. Germline CDR1 is SGHKS and CDR2 is YYEKEE (reference sequence). The CDR3 length is 17 residues. The CDR3 here is CASSFRTGEWGNQPQHF. The CDR3 nucleotides are TGTGCCAGCAGCTTTCGCACAGGGGAATGGGGTAATCAGCCCCAGCATTTT. The full variable domain, completed using reference TRBV5-5 and TRBJ1-5, is DAGVTQSPTHLIKTRGQQVTLRCSPISGHKSVSWYQQVLGQGPQFIFQYYEKEERGRGNFPDRFSARQFPNYSSELNVNALLLGDSALYLCASSFRTGEWGNQPQHFGDGTRLSIL.

This clonotype was recorded at least ten times. The junction and the germline gene differ at one end; a read error may be behind it. The CDR3 is CASSLGGLNTEAFF. The CDR3 nucleotides read TGTGCCAGCAGCTTAGGCGGATTGAACACTGAAGCTTTCTTT. The V gene is TRBV12-3 or TRBV12-4, the J gene TRBJ1-1; D remains ambiguous. The CDR3 spans 14 residues.

The gene calls are TRBV2 and TRBJ2-3, with D perhaps assigned TRBD1 or TRBD2 (5 bases each). Germline V gene data show CDR1 as SNHLY and CDR2 as FYNNEI. The CDR3 runs to 16 residues. V was cut by 2 bases and J by 0 bases, with 12 bases left in between. The CDR3 protein is CASSERDGTSTDTQYF. In DNA, the CDR3 is TGTGCCAGCAGTGAAAGGGACGGAACTAGCACAGATACGCAGTATTTT.

The rearrangement links TRBV24-1 to TRBJ2-5; D is undetermined. Germline V lookup: CDR1 KGHDR, CDR2 SFDVKD. Trimming cost V 3 bases and J 1 base, with 8 bases left between them. The CDR3 is 14 amino acids. CDR3 protein: CATSDPEIQETQYF. DNA of the CDR3: TGTGCCACCAGTGATCCAGAGATCCAAGAGACCCAGTACTTC.

This clonotype was detected many times. The chain uses TRBV6-1 and TRBJ2-7; the D is unclear. CDR1 and CDR2 from the germline V gene are MNHNS and SASEGT. This CDR3 has 14 amino acids. The V gene lost 1 base and the J gene lost 3 bases, with 10 bases spanning the gap. CDR3 DNA sequence: TGTGCCAGCAGTGAAGTACCGTCCCGCTACGAGCAGTACGTC. It codes for CASSEVPSRYEQYV.

The genes are TRBV7-3 and TRBJ2-1; 7 nucleotides line up with TRBD2. In germline, CDR1 is SGHTA, CDR2 FQGTGA. The CDR3 is 16 amino acids. The ends lost 5 bases at V and 8 bases at J; junction bases unmatched: 15. The CDR3 here is CASSHGGGAGGYEQFF. Written as DNA, the CDR3 is TGTGCCAGCAGCCACGGGGGAGGGGCCGGTGGGTATGAGCAGTTCTTC.

The V gene is TRBV9, the J gene TRBJ2-3; 11 nucleotides align to TRBD2. CDR3 length: 16 amino acids. Germline loops: CDR1 SGDLS, CDR2 YYNGEE. The junction had 8 bases not matched to a gene; V was cut back by 3 bases and J by 5 bases. CDR3 sequence reads: CASSARLAGRLDTQYF. In nucleotides, the CDR3 is TGTGCCAGCAGCGCACGACTAGCGGGGAGGTTAGATACGCAGTATTTT.